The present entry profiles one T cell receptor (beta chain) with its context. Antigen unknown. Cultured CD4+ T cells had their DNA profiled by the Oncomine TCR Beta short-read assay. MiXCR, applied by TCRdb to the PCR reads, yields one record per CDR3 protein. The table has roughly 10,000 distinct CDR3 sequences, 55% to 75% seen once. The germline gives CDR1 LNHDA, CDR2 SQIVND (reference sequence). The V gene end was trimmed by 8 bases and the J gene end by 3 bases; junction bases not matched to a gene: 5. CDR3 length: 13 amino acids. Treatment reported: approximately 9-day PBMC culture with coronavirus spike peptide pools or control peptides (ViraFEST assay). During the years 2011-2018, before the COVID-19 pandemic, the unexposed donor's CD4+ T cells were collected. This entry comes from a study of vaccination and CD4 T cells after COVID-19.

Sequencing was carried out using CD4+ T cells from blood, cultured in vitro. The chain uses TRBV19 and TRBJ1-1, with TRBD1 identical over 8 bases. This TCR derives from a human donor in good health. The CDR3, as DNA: TGTGCCAGTTTGGACAGGGATCACACTGAAGCTTTCTTT. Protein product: CASLDRDHTEAFF.